One and the same sample provided the 17 T cell receptor beta chains below, sequenced in a study of T cells after posttransplantation cyclophosphamide. Using immunoSEQ multiplex PCR, the repertoire was profiled, and TCRdb retains in-frame clones only, with some absent. The repertoire consists of about 25,000 clones, none detected only once. Source material: PBMCs. The source is a man aged 50 to 59 in good health, CMV-negative, and a related stem cell transplant donor.

This clone was found many times. The V gene is TRBV2, the J gene TRBJ1-2; 7 bases line up with TRBD1. Germline assignment: CDR1 SNHLY and CDR2 FYNNEI. This CDR3 has 13 amino acids. The ends lost 5 bases at V and 3 bases at J; junction bases unmatched: 3. The CDR3 coding sequence is TGTGCCAGCAGTAGGACAGGCGACTATGGCTACACCTTC. Translated, it gives CASSRTGDYGYTF.

This clone was found many times. The chain links TRBV30 to TRBJ1-2, with D unclear. Germline V gene sequence: CDR1 GTSNPN, CDR2 SVGIG (reference sequence). This CDR3 contains 13 residues. V lost 2 bases to trimming and J lost 10 bases, with 17 bases between them. The CDR3 sequence: CAWSTQTDRDYTF. In DNA form, the CDR3 reads TGTGCCTGGAGTACCCAGACTGACCGGGACTACACCTTC.

This clone was recorded at least ten times. The chain recombines TRBV11-2 with TRBJ1-6; tentative D call: TRBD1 (6 bases). Trimming cost V 5 bases and J 7 bases, with 21 bases left between them. The CDR3 has 17 residues. From germline, CDR1 is SGHAT and CDR2 FQNNGV. CDR3 nucleotide sequence: TGTGCCAGCAGCCTAACATTGACAGGATTTAGGAATTCACCCCTCCACTTT. Residues: CASSLTLTGFRNSPLHF.

This clone was counted many times. The rearrangement uses TRBV5-6 and TRBJ2-2; TRBD1 matches at 8 bases. Trimming at V came to 0 bases and at J to 0 bases, leaving 7 bases not matched to a gene. The CDR3 sequence is 18 residues long. CDR1 is SGHDT, CDR2 YYEEEE, per germline. The CDR3 sequence is CASSLGQGMYANTGELFF. Written as DNA, the CDR3 is TGTGCCAGCAGCTTGGGACAGGGGATGTACGCGAACACCGGGGAGCTGTTTTTT.

This clone was seen a handful of times. The J gene is TRBJ2-6, the V gene TRBV16; 7 bases line up with TRBD1. The junction had 1 base not matched to a gene; V was cut back by 1 base and J by 1 base. CDR1 KGHSY and CDR2 FQNENV come from the germline V gene. The CDR3 loop spans 16 amino acids. CDR3 coding DNA: TGTGCCAGCAGCCAATTCAGGGGGTCTGGGGCCAACGTCCTGACTTTC. Amino acid sequence: CASSQFRGSGANVLTF.

This clone appeared many times. The chain recombines TRBV9 with TRBJ1-1; 8 bases map to TRBD1. The CDR3 has 15 amino acids. CDR1 is SGDLS and CDR2 is YYNGEE in the germline V gene. After removal of 4 bases from V and 7 bases from J, the junction contained 12 bases not matched to a gene. The CDR3 here is CASSTTARQGYEAFF. In DNA form, the CDR3 reads TGTGCCAGCAGCACGACCGCTCGACAGGGGTATGAAGCTTTCTTT.

Many counts were recorded for this clone. This chain connects TRBV4-1 to TRBJ2-7; 9 bases are shared with TRBD1. Germline trimming cut 0 bases from V and 3 bases from J; bases unmatched to any gene: 6. The CDR3 is 16 residues long. Germline V gives CDR1 MGHRA, CDR2 YSYEKL. The CDR3 here is CASSQDGGQGIYEQYF. The CDR3 DNA sequence: TGCGCCAGCAGCCAAGATGGCGGACAGGGGATCTACGAGCAGTACTTC.

This clone occurred many times. The chain joins TRBV29-1 to TRBJ1-5; D is perhaps TRBD1 (5 bases). CDR1 and CDR2 from the germline V gene are SQVTM and ANQGSEA. V lost 4 bases, J lost 7 bases, and 14 bases lay in between. The CDR3 runs to 13 residues. The CDR3 sequence is CSVGRGDGQPQHF. The CDR3 DNA reads as TGCAGCGTTGGTAGGGGCGATGGCCAGCCCCAGCATTTT.

The V gene is TRBV21-1, the J gene TRBJ2-3; TRBD2, the table's D call, lacks a check against the DNA. TRBV21-1 is labeled a pseudogene. This CDR3 comprises 16 residues. CDR3 protein: CASSKVTTPSTDTQYF. CDR3 sequence (DNA): TGTGCCAGCAGCAAAGTGACTACCCCTAGCACAGATACGCAGTATTTT.

This clone has a count of ten or more. V is TRBV27 and J is TRBJ1-1; possibly TRBD1 for D (6 bases). Germline CDR1 MNHEY, CDR2 SMNVEV (reference sequence). This CDR3 is built from 13 residues. With 6 bases removed from V and 5 bases from J, the gap between germline ends came to 13 bases. CDR3 loop: CASRTQGGTEAFF. In nucleotides, the CDR3 is TGTGCCAGCAGGACTCAAGGGGGAACTGAAGCTTTCTTT.

This clone was counted ten times or more. The rearrangement uses TRBV2 and TRBJ2-7; TRBD1 is a possible D gene (5 bases). V lost 6 bases and J 2 bases, leaving 8 bases between the germline ends. Germline lookup yields CDR1 SNHLY and CDR2 FYNNEI. There are 12 residues in the CDR3. The CDR3 protein is CASRGVAYEQYF. CDR3 nucleotide sequence: TGTGCCAGCAGAGGGGTAGCCTACGAGCAGTACTTC.

Ten or more counts support this clone. This chain uses TRBV7-3 with TRBJ1-6; D gene ambiguous. CDR1 SGHTA and CDR2 FQGTGA come from the germline V gene. The CDR3 consists of 14 residues. Trimming took off 5 bases at V and 9 bases at J, with 14 bases between the two ends. The CDR3 spells CASSLSDGRSPLHF. In nucleotides, the CDR3 is TGTGCCAGCAGCCTATCTGATGGGCGTTCACCCCTCCACTTT.

This clone has ten or more counts. The V gene is TRBV13, the J gene TRBJ2-7, with 9 nucleotides matching TRBD2. The V gene end was trimmed by 6 bases and the J gene end by 4 bases; junction bases not matched to a gene: 4. This CDR3 comprises 13 residues. From germline, CDR1 is PRHDT and CDR2 FYEKMQ (reference sequence). CDR3 region: CASSGTSRYEQYF. The CDR3, as DNA: TGTGCCAGCAGTGGGACTAGCAGATACGAGCAGTACTTC.

The sample holds many counts of this clone. The chain joins TRBV6-5 to TRBJ1-4; TRBD1 aligns across 8 bases. CDR3 length: 15 residues. J gave up 3 bases and V 6 bases, and 6 bases lay outside the gene matches. CDR1 MNHEY and CDR2 SVGAGI come from the germline V gene. The CDR3 reads CASRRQGNSNEKLFF. The CDR3 DNA is TGTGCCAGCAGGCGACAGGGGAATTCTAATGAAAAACTGTTTTTT.

This clone was detected ten times or more. The chain couples TRBV5-4 to TRBJ2-7; 7 bases are a match to TRBD1. There are 15 residues in the CDR3. V was pared by 0 bases and J by 6 bases, with 9 bases of the junction left unmatched. The germline V gene encodes CDR1 SGHNT and CDR2 YYREEE (reference sequence). CDR3 sequence: CASSLGATGLGEQYF. DNA of the CDR3: TGTGCCAGCAGCTTGGGGGCGACAGGGCTAGGCGAGCAGTACTTC.

This clone was observed many times. The chain has TRBV10-3 and TRBJ1-2; maybe TRBD1 (5 bases). Germline V lookup: CDR1 ENHRY, CDR2 SYGVKD. This CDR3 is 14 amino acids long. Trimming stripped 2 bases from V and 3 bases from J, with 10 bases between. Here the CDR3 reads CAISEGGWDYGYTF. CDR3 in DNA: TGTGCCATCAGTGAGGGGGGGTGGGACTATGGCTACACCTTC.

The table lists this clone with many counts. Here the CDR3 reads CAWSPRVYEQYF. In DNA, the CDR3 is TGTGCCTGGTCACCTCGGGTCTACGAGCAGTACTTC. The chain carries TRBV30 and TRBJ2-7; no clear D. V was pared by 5 bases and J by 3 bases, with 11 bases between. This CDR3 spans 12 amino acids. The germline CDR1 and CDR2 sequences are GTSNPN and SVGIG (reference sequence).